This TCR beta chain came from a study of blood T cell repertoires in COVID-19. Unmatched junction bases numbered 2, after V lost 5 bases and J lost 3 bases. Germline assignment: CDR1 MNHEY and CDR2 SMNVEV (reference sequence). CDR3 length: 14 amino acids. The table came from immunoSEQ multiplex PCR; TCRdb's copy has only in-frame clones and leaves some out. The data contain approximately 300,000 clones, roughly nine tenths of them singletons. The sequence was collected from a man between 18 and 29 years old with active or convalescent COVID-19. V usage is TRBV27 and J usage is TRBJ2-1; 9 bases align to TRBD2. Sequencing input: peripheral blood. The CDR3 reads CASSVTSGYNEQFF. CDR3 bases: TGTGCCAGCAGTGTGACTAGCGGCTACAATGAGCAGTTCTTC.